The 25 T cell receptor beta chains in this list originate from one sample, sequenced in a study of cytomegalovirus exposure and HLA in healthy donors. Libraries were prepared by immunoSEQ multiplex PCR; TCRdb keeps only in-frame clonotypes and omits some of them. This table has more than 85,000 clones, roughly 90% appearing once. Sequencing used PBMCs. The receptors stem from a woman aged 25 to 39 in good health and CMV-seropositive.

This clone has only a few counts. The V and J genes are TRBV5-1 and TRBJ2-6; 9 nucleotides match TRBD1. There are 17 residues in the CDR3. With V trimmed by 4 bases and J by 4 bases, 9 bases remained unmatched. Germline V gives CDR1 SGHRS, CDR2 YFSETQ. The DNA for the CDR3 is TGCGCCAGCAGCCCGGCACAGGGGGCGAGAGGGGCCAACGTCCTGACTTTC. It yields the protein CASSPAQGARGANVLTF. The full variable domain, rest sourced from reference TRBV5-1 and TRBJ2-6, is KAGVTQTPRYLIKTRGQQVTLSCSPISGHRSVSWYQQTPGQGLQFLFEYFSETQRNKGNFPGRFSGRQFSNSRSEMNVSTLELGDSALYLCASSPAQGARGANVLTFGAGSRLTVL.

The chain uses TRBV25-1 and TRBJ1-6, with D possibly matching TRBD1 (5 bases). Germline CDR1 reads MGHDK; CDR2 reads SYGVNS. V was trimmed by 3 bases and J by 6 bases, leaving 15 bases between them. CDR3 size: 16 residues. CDR3 in DNA: TGTGCCAGCAGTGAGTGGGGGGGTCAGGGTAATTCACCCCTCCACTTT. Amino acid sequence: CASSEWGGQGNSPLHF.

This clone has just a few counts. The V and J genes are TRBV30 and TRBJ2-3; TRBD2 matches at 8 bases. Germline lookup yields CDR1 GTSNPN and CDR2 SVGIG (reference sequence). Germline trimming cut 0 bases from V and 8 bases from J; bases unmatched to any gene: 7. This CDR3 region has 14 residues. This chain's CDR3 is CAWSVGSGMSTQYF. The CDR3 DNA is TGTGCCTGGAGTGTAGGTAGCGGGATGAGTACGCAGTATTTT.

This clone was picked up a small number of times. The chain employs TRBV7-2 and TRBJ1-1; D is possibly TRBD1 (6 bases). Trimming cost V 3 bases and J 2 bases, with 7 bases left between them. The CDR3 totals 13 residues. The germline V gene has CDR1 SGHTA and CDR2 FQGNSA. CDR3 residues: CASSFRGNTEAFF. DNA for the CDR3: TGTGCCAGCAGCTTCAGGGGAAACACTGAAGCTTTCTTT. Drawing the rest from reference TRBV7-2 and TRBJ1-1, the complete variable domain is GAGVSQSPSNKVTEKGKDVELRCDPISGHTALYWYRQSLGQGLEFLIYFQGNSAPDKSGLPSDRFSAERTGGSVSTLTIQRTQQEDSAVYLCASSFRGNTEAFFGQGTRLTVV.

The gene calls are TRBV30 and TRBJ2-5; D possibly corresponds to TRBD1 (6 bases). This CDR3 has 13 residues. Per germline, CDR1 GTSNPN and CDR2 SVGIG (reference sequence). V lost 5 bases to trimming and J lost 3 bases, with 13 bases between them. CDR3 bases: TGTGCCTGGTCCCTGGGACAAAAAGAGACCCAGTACTTC. Translation: CAWSLGQKETQYF.

The chain combines TRBV5-1 with TRBJ2-2, with 8 positions matching TRBD1. Germline trimming cut 4 bases from V and 5 bases from J; bases unmatched to any gene: 7. This CDR3 comprises 15 residues. Germline assignment: CDR1 SGHRS and CDR2 YFSETQ. The CDR3 DNA sequence: TGCGCCAGCAGCACCCGGACAGGGTGGACCGGGGAGCTGTTTTTT. Protein product: CASSTRTGWTGELFF.

CDR3 residues: CASSLQGGEQYF. The CDR3 nucleotides read TGTGCCAGCAGCCTCCAAGGGGGCGAGCAGTACTTC. The chain is built from TRBV7-2 and TRBJ2-7; weak D call: TRBD1 (6 bases). CDR1 SGHTA and CDR2 FQGNSA come from the germline V gene. V was cut by 5 bases and J by 6 bases, with 11 bases left in between. CDR3 length: 12 amino acids.

The gene calls are TRBV19 and TRBJ2-2; 10 bases agree with TRBD2. The junction had 10 bases not matched to a gene; V was cut back by 10 bases and J by 2 bases. Germline CDR1 LNHDA, CDR2 SQIVND (reference sequence). This CDR3 has 16 amino acids. For the CDR3, the DNA is TGTGCCACCCTTCCCCTAGCGGGGGCCAACACCGGGGAGCTGTTTTTT. Protein: CATLPLAGANTGELFF.

This clone was picked up one time. This chain connects TRBV30 to TRBJ2-4; D not resolved. Germline V gene lookup returns CDR1 GTSNPN and CDR2 SVGIG (reference sequence). V dropped 2 bases and J dropped 0 bases, with 11 bases sitting between them. The CDR3 loop spans 15 amino acids. In nucleotides, the CDR3 is TGTGCCTGGAGTCTAGGCCATCTAGCCAAAAACATTCAGTACTTC. This gives the protein CAWSLGHLAKNIQYF.

This clone was observed a single time. V usage is TRBV29-1 and J usage is TRBJ1-1, with D perhaps matching TRBD1 (5 bases). Trimming left V 5 bases short and J 1 base short, with 11 bases between. CDR1 is SQVTM, CDR2 ANQGSEA, per germline. CDR3 length equals 13 residues. The CDR3 bases are TGCAGCGTTTCTTACGGACAGAACACTGAAGCTTTCTTT. This encodes CSVSYGQNTEAFF.

V gene TRBV7-9 combines with J gene TRBJ2-7, with 9 bases aligning to TRBD1. V shed 0 bases and J 7 bases; nucleotides not matched to a gene: 4. Per the germline V gene, CDR1 is SEHNR and CDR2 is FQNEAQ (reference sequence). The CDR3 is 14 amino acids. The CDR3 DNA is TGTGCCAGCAGCTTAGCCGGGACAGGGTTGGAGCAGTACTTC. This encodes CASSLAGTGLEQYF.

A note on this clone: This specimen includes other DNA sequences encoding the same CDR3. V is TRBV2 and J is TRBJ1-2, with D possibly being TRBD1 (5 bases). This CDR3 is built from 15 residues. Trimming removed 0 bases from V and 2 bases from J, with 10 bases in between. Germline V CDR1 and CDR2: SNHLY, FYNNEI. CDR3 region: CASSEAPTVNYGYTF. Here the CDR3 DNA reads TGTGCCAGCAGTGAAGCCCCGACAGTAAACTATGGCTACACCTTC. The variable domain in full, completed from reference TRBV2 and TRBJ1-2, reads EPEVTQTPSHQVTQMGQEVILRCVPISNHLYFYWYRQILGQKVEFLVSFYNNEISEKSEIFDDQFSVERPDGSNFTLKIRSTKLEDSAMYFCASSEAPTVNYGYTFGSGTRLTVV.

The chain has TRBV6-6 and TRBJ2-2; the D gene is possibly TRBD1 (7 bases). Trimming took 0 bases from V and 4 from J, leaving 12 bases between them. CDR1 is MNHNY, CDR2 SVGAGI, per germline (reference sequence). This CDR3 comprises 16 residues. The CDR3 spells CASSYSRRGRTGELFF. The CDR3 DNA follows: TGTGCCAGCAGTTACTCGAGGAGGGGGCGCACCGGGGAGCTGTTTTTT.

This rearrangement joins TRBV12-5 to TRBJ2-3; tentatively, D is TRBD2 (5 bases). V dropped 3 bases and J dropped 2 bases, with 12 bases sitting between them. The CDR3 runs 15 residues. Germline V lookup: CDR1 LGHNT, CDR2 FRNRAP. The CDR3 loop reads CASGLEAAYTDTQYF. The CDR3 DNA sequence: TGTGCTAGTGGTTTAGAAGCGGCCTACACAGATACGCAGTATTTT.

V and J are TRBV27 and TRBJ2-7, with 8 nucleotides matching TRBD1. Trimming at V came to 2 bases and at J to 3 bases, leaving 6 bases not matched to a gene. Germline loops: CDR1 MNHEY, CDR2 SMNVEV (reference sequence). The CDR3 is 15 amino acids. The CDR3 DNA sequence: TGTGCCAGCAGTTTAAGGGCAGGGGGCTTCTACGAGCAGTACTTC. Encoded protein: CASSLRAGGFYEQYF.

The chain joins TRBV10-3 to TRBJ2-5; a weak D match, TRBD1 (7 bases). Looked up from germline, CDR1 is ENHRY and CDR2 is SYGVKD. The V end was cut by 9 bases, the J end by 4 bases, with 18 bases between. The CDR3 covers 14 residues. Here the CDR3 reads CAIKNGQEGETQYF. Here the CDR3 DNA reads TGTGCCATAAAGAACGGACAGGAGGGAGAGACCCAGTACTTC.

V is TRBV4-2 and J is TRBJ2-7, with TRBD2 matching over 15 bases. V gave up 3 bases and J gave up 7 bases; unmatched junction bases: 4. The CDR3 is 15 residues long. CDR1 and CDR2 (germline): LGHNA, YNFKEQ. DNA of the CDR3: TGTGCCAGCAGCCAGGAGGGACTAGCGGGAGGTGAGCAGTACTTC. Encoded protein: CASSQEGLAGGEQYF.

V and J are TRBV2 and TRBJ2-4; TRBD2 matches at 15 bases. CDR1 and CDR2 (germline): SNHLY, FYNNEI. CDR3 size: 16 residues. The ends lost 6 bases at V and 7 bases at J; junction bases unmatched: 7. The CDR3 DNA reads TGTGCCAGCAGCACATTCGGACTAGCGGGAGGGAACATTCAGTACTTC. This translates into CASSTFGLAGGNIQYF.

The chain combines TRBV13 with TRBJ1-1; D is unclear. CDR1 and CDR2 (germline): PRHDT, FYEKMQ (reference sequence). The ends were cut back, 3 bases at V and 8 bases at J, with 13 bases in the middle. The CDR3 has 13 amino acids. The CDR3 region is CASSFFKGGEAFF. CDR3 coding DNA: TGTGCCAGCAGCTTCTTTAAGGGAGGGGAAGCTTTCTTT. The whole variable domain, remainder taken from reference TRBV13 and TRBJ1-1, is AAGVIQSPRHLIKEKRETATLKCYPIPRHDTVYWYQQGPGQDPQFLISFYEKMQSDKGSIPDRFSAQQFSDYHSELNMSSLELGDSALYFCASSFFKGGEAFFGQGTRLTVV.

The V and J genes are TRBV5-1 and TRBJ2-7; maybe TRBD2 (6 bases). Germline CDR1 and CDR2: SGHRS and YFSETQ. The CDR3 runs to 11 residues. The V and J ends lost 7 bases and 4 bases respectively, with 9 bases between them. The CDR3, as DNA: TGCGCCAGCCGGGGGACTTACGAGCAGTACTTC. Protein: CASRGTYEQYF.

CDR3: CASSYQTGTDEKLFF. The CDR3, as DNA: TGTGCCAGCAGTTACCAAACAGGGACGGATGAAAAACTGTTTTTT. V usage is TRBV6-5 and J usage is TRBJ1-4; D is possibly TRBD1 (6 bases). The CDR3 is 15 residues long. Trimming stripped 2 bases from V and 6 bases from J, with 13 bases between. Germline values: CDR1 MNHEY, CDR2 SVGAGI.

V is TRBV5-6 and J is TRBJ2-5, with a tentative D call TRBD1 (5 bases). The CDR3 has 12 amino acids. The V gene lost 2 bases and the J gene lost 5 bases, with 7 bases spanning the gap. Germline CDR1 SGHDT, CDR2 YYEEEE. The CDR3 loop is CASSFKGETQYF. The CDR3 nucleotides read TGTGCCAGCAGCTTCAAGGGGGAGACCCAGTACTTC.

The chain uses TRBV4-1 and TRBJ1-4; weak D call: TRBD1 (6 bases). This CDR3 comprises 17 residues. Trimming removed 4 bases at V and 2 bases at J, with 17 bases between. Germline V gene lookup returns CDR1 MGHRA and CDR2 YSYEKL. The CDR3 spells CASSPTGRGATNEKLFF. Written as DNA, the CDR3 is TGCGCCAGCAGCCCGACAGGCAGAGGAGCGACTAATGAAAAACTGTTTTTT.

This clone was seen a few times. The chain combines TRBV27 with TRBJ1-6; a weak D match, TRBD1 (6 bases). This CDR3 comprises 14 residues. V dropped 4 bases and J dropped 10 bases, with 14 bases sitting between them. Germline CDR1 is MNHEY and CDR2 is SMNVEV (reference sequence). The CDR3 nucleotides are TGTGCCAGCAGTTCAACAGGGTTCTGGTCACCCCTCCACTTT. It is translated as CASSSTGFWSPLHF.

This chain connects TRBV10-3 to TRBJ2-7; maybe TRBD1 (6 bases). There are 12 residues in the CDR3. The V gene lost 9 bases and the J gene lost 2 bases, with 11 bases spanning the gap. The germline CDR1 and CDR2 sequences are ENHRY and SYGVKD. CDR3 sequence: CAISRGAYEQYF. The CDR3 bases are TGTGCCATAAGCAGGGGTGCCTACGAGCAGTACTTC.